The sequence of this T cell receptor (beta chain) was determined in a study of blood T cells in healthy people across ages (dated by TCRdb to between 2014 and 2016). In terms of the full investigation: In model experiments, template switching captured about one uniquely barcoded TCR beta cDNA molecule for every two T cells. To track age-related changes in TCR beta repertoire diversity, the study relied on deep sequencing normalized with unique cDNA molecular identifiers. Four age groups were formed from the donors: young (average approximately 15 years), middle-aged (around 40), aged (approximately 60) and long-lived (approximately 78). To avoid experimental bias, donors of different ages were distributed randomly across sequencing lanes. The study analyzed two additional independent replicas of 1 million unique cDNA reads from the same blood draw for two donors, one aged 18 to 30 and one aged 80 or older.

The 39 donors, aged 6 to 90 years, were systemically healthy Caucasian individuals from Russia. Each donor gave around 9.9 milliliters of peripheral blood, collected into EDTA-treated Vacutainer tubes. Ficoll-Paque density-gradient centrifugation was used to isolate PBMCs, with at least 6.5 million obtained per sample. Trizol reagent was used to extract total RNA from the PBMCs, yielding at least 6 micrograms per sample. The percentages of naive CD45RAhigh/CD27high T cells were determined by flow cytometry on a PBMC aliquot from every donor. The research as a whole found: Donor CMV infection status was unknown, potentially confounding age-related changes in expanded clonotypes. The long-lived group showed more naive CD4+ T cells, fewer expanded clones and increased TCR diversity than the aged group, suggesting age selection. Conclusive comparison of naive and antigen-experienced compartments was prevented by the profiling of bulk unsorted PBMCs. The percentage of naive T cells measured by flow cytometry correlated strongly with observed TCR beta diversity. As age increased, observed TCR beta diversity per million T cells dropped in a roughly linear way, and a significant reduction was already evident by age 40. Estimates of total diversity based on one million sequenced T cells were considered lower bounds and underestimates.

This clonotype was counted between two and nine times. Its cognate antigen has yet to be identified. Base qualities are missing; no much larger clone stands one base away. The library was obtained by 5' RACE. For sequencing, an Illumina HiSeq 2500 was employed. A second PCR of about 7 to 12 cycles was run with a J-beta primer mix and a sample-barcoded 5' primer. Each TCR beta cDNA molecule received a unique molecular identifier from a template-switch 5' adaptor carrying 12 random nucleotides. Each sample yielded at least 2.5 million CDR3-containing paired-end reads. First-strand cDNA synthesis was performed from all RNA using the Mint cDNA synthesis kit, with priming by a TRBC-specific oligonucleotide. After uracil-DNA glycosylase treatment, a first 18-cycle PCR used universal primers M1SS and BC2_uni_R on all cDNA. Per the original workflow: For normalization, 1 million high-quality reads, each with a distinct molecular identifier, were randomly selected from each sample. Reads with shared molecular identifiers were discarded instead of being binned into consensus sequences. MiTCR, set to a Q25 quality threshold and the strictest error-elimination algorithm, was used for CDR3 identification, clonotype clustering and error correction. Lower-bound total TCR beta diversity was estimated with a nonparametric unseen species model using Euler transformation. TCRdb passed the public sequencing reads through fastp at Q25 and MiXCR, retaining productive beta sequences. Rows matching on CDR3 protein sequence are summarized as one entry with the most common DNA and genes. For this entry, the V and J calls and clone size follow TCRdb and not the study's own pipeline. Across this sample there are 1.5 million to 2 million distinct CDR3 sequences, with about 50% seen only once. Approximately 2.1% of the sample goes to the ten largest clones.

V trim: 0 bases; J trim: 4 bases; unmatched bases: 5. From the cysteine up to the phenylalanine, the CDR3 has a length of 16 residues. Left in the record is the CDR3 DNA by itself, 48 bases read in frame from the first base. Looking up the germline V gene yields CDR1 SGHRS and CDR2 YFSETQ. The receptor's source is a woman in her 40s in good health. The chain joins TRBV5-1 to TRBJ2-1; 9 middle bases align to TRBD2. The source material was blood. This receptor carries the CDR3 CASSLAPSGVYNEQFF. The DNA sequence reads TGCGCCAGCAGCTTGGCGCCTAGCGGGGTTTACAATGAGCAGTTCTTC.